A selection of T cell receptor beta chains follows, all from one sample in a study of T cells after yellow fever vaccination. MiXCR, run by TCRdb on the 5' RACE reads, gives a single entry per CDR3 protein. The sample lists 450,000 to 650,000 distinct CDR3 sequences, about 14% seen once, with about 14% in the top ten. The source material was PBMCs, sampled on the day of the yellow fever booster vaccination. The receptors shown here come from a man between 25 and 39 years old who received the YFV17D yellow fever vaccine. Both conserved end residues are part of each CDR3. The D gene is left open where the match is weak. The listing skips clone size in some rows; elsewhere it reads once, few, many or a size class.

cdr3_aa cdr3_nt j_call v_call clone_size d_call
CASSYRTGRADTQYF TGTGCCAGCAGTTACCGCACAGGGAGGGCGGATACGCAGTATTTT TRBJ2-3 TRBV6-5 few NA
CASRPPGTANYEQYF TGTGCCAGCCGTCCCCCGGGGACAGCGAACTACGAGCAGTACTTC TRBJ2-7 TRBV28 once TRBD1
CAGQGAPSNQPQHF TGTGCCGGACAGGGGGCGCCGAGCAATCAGCCCCAGCATTTT TRBJ1-5 TRBV28 few TRBD1
CSVQRDRGNTGELFF TGCAGCGTCCAACGGGATCGGGGGAACACCGGGGAGCTGTTTTTT TRBJ2-2 TRBV29-1 few NA
CSARTSYNEQFF TGCAGTGCTCGGACTAGCTACAATGAGCAGTTCTTC TRBJ2-1 TRBV20-1 few TRBD2
CASSLPEAWGEKLFF TGTGCCAGCAGCCTCCCGGAAGCGTGGGGGGAAAAACTGTTTTTT TRBJ1-4 TRBV14 NA NA
CASSQDPGDNYGYTF TGTGCCAGCAGCCAAGATCCGGGAGACAACTATGGCTACACCTTC TRBJ1-2 TRBV3-1 few NA
CASTGTANEKLFF TGTGCCAGCACCGGGACCGCTAATGAAAAACTGTTTTTT TRBJ1-4 TRBV6-2/TRBV6-3 NA NA
CSASHDANNEQFF TGCAGTGCTAGTCACGACGCCAACAATGAGCAGTTCTTC TRBJ2-1 TRBV20-1 NA NA
CGTGDSSYEQYF TGTGGTACAGGGGACAGCTCCTACGAGCAGTACTTC TRBJ2-7 TRBV28 few TRBD1
CASRPLAGPNYEQYF TGTGCCAGCAGACCCCTCGCGGGACCCAATTACGAGCAGTACTTC TRBJ2-7 TRBV27 NA NA
CSVGGLAKKGAYNEQFF TGCAGCGTTGGGGGCCTAGCCAAAAAGGGGGCCTACAATGAGCAGTTCTTC TRBJ2-1 TRBV29-1 NA NA
CSAITGDNYGYTF TGCAGTGCCATAACAGGGGATAACTATGGCTACACCTTC TRBJ1-2 TRBV20-1 few TRBD1
CASSLGSGQDTQYF TGCGCCAGCAGCTTGGGTTCAGGGCAGGATACGCAGTATTTT TRBJ2-3 TRBV5-1 NA NA
CSGAGAYEQYF TGCAGCGGGGCGGGGGCCTACGAGCAGTACTTC TRBJ2-7 TRBV29-1 NA TRBD2
CASSFTGVDEQFF TGCGCCAGCAGCTTTACAGGGGTCGATGAGCAGTTCTTC TRBJ2-1 TRBV5-1 NA TRBD1
CASSLEQSGLTIYEQYF TGTGCCAGCAGCTTAGAACAGTCAGGCCTGACGATCTACGAGCAGTACTTC TRBJ2-7 TRBV11-2 NA NA
CASSQGLVANEQYF TGTGCCAGCAGCCAGGGACTAGTGGCTAACGAGCAGTACTTC TRBJ2-7 TRBV14 few TRBD2
CASSYSPGSGKNIQYF TGTGCCAGCAGTTACTCGCCAGGTTCTGGCAAAAACATTCAGTACTTC TRBJ2-4 TRBV6-5 NA NA
CASSYSKANSNYGYTF TGTGCCAGCAGTTACTCGAAGGCAAACTCTAACTATGGCTACACCTTC TRBJ1-2 TRBV6-5 many NA
CASSAGGGQETQYF TGTGCCAGCAGCGCGGGGGGGGGTCAAGAGACCCAGTACTTC TRBJ2-5 TRBV5-6 NA TRBD2
CASSSSSSGSQTQYF TGTGCCAGCAGCTCCTCCAGCAGCGGGAGTCAGACCCAGTACTTC TRBJ2-5 TRBV5-5 NA TRBD2
CSVEGTEDTQYF TGCAGCGTTGAAGGGACTGAAGATACGCAGTATTTT TRBJ2-3 TRBV29-1 NA NA
CSARSSLEFDEQFF TGCAGTGCTCGATCGTCGCTGGAATTCGATGAGCAGTTCTTC TRBJ2-1 TRBV20-1 NA NA
CASSSTGSNYGYTF TGTGCCAGTAGCTCTACAGGGTCAAACTATGGCTACACCTTC TRBJ1-2 TRBV19 NA NA
CASSGFNGNTIYF TGTGCCAGTAGTGGGTTTAATGGAAACACCATATATTTT TRBJ1-3 TRBV19 NA NA